This TCR beta chain was identified in a study of T cells in Graves' hyperthyroidism and ophthalmopathy. Notes on the study in general: In blood, most of the thyroid clonotypes expanded above 0.001 were also present.

Amplified regions were TCR beta CDR3 sequences from RNA transcripts. A set of HTBI primers served as the primers for a first-round RT-PCR of the TCR CDR3. TCRdb fed the multiplex PCR reads into MiXCR, producing one record per CDR3 protein. In the table there are fewer than 650,000 distinct CDR3 sequences, roughly 14% of which are singletons. A word on this clonotype: Its cognate antigen is unknown.

CDR3 length: 20 amino acids. From germline, CDR1 is LGHNA and CDR2 YNFKEQ. With V trimmed by 2 bases and J by 1 base, 14 bases remained unmatched. Input material: blood. The clonotype was recovered from a woman aged 35 to 49 with Graves' ophthalmopathy. The chain combines TRBV4-2 with TRBJ2-2, with TRBD2 matching over 9 bases. The CDR3 DNA sequence: TGTGCCAGCAGCCAACTCCAGGGGGGCCGTAGCGGGAGGAACACCGGGGAGCTGTTTTTT. Protein: CASSQLQGGRSGRNTGELFF.